This TCR beta chain emerged from a study of blood T cell repertoires in COVID-19. Study-wide background: From T cells, B-cell-depleted T cells, or PBMCs came the material, which was cDNA or gDNA.

Measured with immunoSEQ multiplex PCR; TCRdb has only the in-frame clones, and not every one. The sample carries roughly 120,000 clones, more than 65% recorded once. Germline loops: CDR1 SGHTA, CDR2 FQGNSA. V was clipped by 4 bases and J by 4 bases; unmatched bases: 6. The CDR3 has 16 amino acids. The source material was peripheral blood. The rearrangement joins TRBV7-2 to TRBJ2-1, with TRBD2 identical over 11 bases. The TCR was taken from a woman older than 75 with acute or convalescent COVID-19. CDR3 in DNA: TGTGCCAGCAGCTCCCCTAGCGGGAGGCTGTACAATGAGCAGTTCTTC. Translation: CASSSPSGRLYNEQFF.